One T cell receptor beta chain is described in this entry. The antigen is not known. The entirety of the isolated RNA underwent reverse transcription, so expressed TCRB transcripts were sequenced. Data came from immunoSEQ multiplex PCR; TCRdb stores just in-frame clones and leaves some out. The sample carries 240,000 or so clones, around 65% recorded once. The data were obtained in a study of beta chain features in type 1 diabetes. V shed 1 base and J 10 bases; nucleotides not matched to a gene: 6. Germline CDR1 and CDR2: GTSNPN and SVGIG (reference sequence). The CDR3 sequence is 14 residues long. General observations from the study: There were fewer insertions and more deletions at the VDJ junctions of type 1 diabetes patients.

The TCR sequence derives from a man aged 30 to 39 in good health. The chain carries TRBV30 and TRBJ1-6, with 8 bases identical to TRBD1. Sequenced: naive CD4+ T cells from blood. The CDR3 loop is CAWSGTGLKSPLHF. In nucleotides, the CDR3 is TGTGCCTGGAGTGGGACAGGGCTTAAATCACCCCTCCACTTT.